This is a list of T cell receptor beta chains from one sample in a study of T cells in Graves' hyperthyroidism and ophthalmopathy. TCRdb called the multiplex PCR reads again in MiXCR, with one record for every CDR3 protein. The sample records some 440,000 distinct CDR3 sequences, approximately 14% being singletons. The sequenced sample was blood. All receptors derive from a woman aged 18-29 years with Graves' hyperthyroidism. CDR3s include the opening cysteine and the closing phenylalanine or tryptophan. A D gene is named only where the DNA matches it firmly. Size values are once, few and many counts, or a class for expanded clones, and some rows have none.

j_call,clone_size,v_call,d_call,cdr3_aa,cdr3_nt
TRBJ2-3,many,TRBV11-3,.,CASSFPLTRTQYF,TGTGCCAGCAGCTTCCCCCTGACCCGTACGCAGTATTTT
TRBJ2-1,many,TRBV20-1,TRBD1,CSARLGYRGNEQFF,TGCAGTGCTCGCCTGGGGTACAGGGGTAATGAGCAGTTCTTC
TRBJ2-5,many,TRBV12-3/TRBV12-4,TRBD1,CASSFRQGGETQYF,TGTGCCAGCAGTTTTCGACAGGGTGGAGAGACCCAGTACTTC
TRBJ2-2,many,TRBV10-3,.,CATSSGTTNTGELFF,TGTGCCACTTCATCCGGGACAACGAACACCGGGGAGCTGTTTTTT
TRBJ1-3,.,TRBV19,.,CASSINVNGNTIYF,TGTGCCAGTAGTATTAACGTCAACGGAAACACCATATATTTT
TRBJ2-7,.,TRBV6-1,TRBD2,CASSQLAGPTYEQYF,TGTGCCAGCAGCCAACTAGCGGGGCCTACCTACGAGCAGTACTTC
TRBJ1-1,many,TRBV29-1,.,CSVDRNTEAFF,TGCAGCGTAGATAGGAACACTGAAGCTTTCTTT
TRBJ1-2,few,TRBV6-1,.,CASSEIGAGYGYTF,TGTGCCAGCAGTGAAATCGGGGCCGGGTATGGCTACACCTTC
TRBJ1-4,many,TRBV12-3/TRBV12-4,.,CASSPRGPGGEKLFF,TGTGCCAGCAGTCCCCGGGGCCCGGGAGGAGAAAAACTGTTTTTT
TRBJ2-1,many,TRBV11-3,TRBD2,CASSTRTSGSLVNEQFF,TGTGCCAGCAGCACTCGGACTAGCGGGAGTCTGGTCAATGAGCAGTTCTTC
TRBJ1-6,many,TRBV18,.,CASSPRPRDSPLHF,TGTGCCAGCTCACCACGGCCGCGGGATTCACCCCTCCACTTT
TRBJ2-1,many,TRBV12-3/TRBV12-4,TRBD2,CASSFTSGSSYNEQFF,TGTGCCAGCAGTTTCACTAGCGGGAGCTCCTACAATGAGCAGTTCTTC
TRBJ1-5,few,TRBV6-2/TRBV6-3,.,CASSFPGRPQHF,TGTGCCAGCAGTTTCCCAGGTCGGCCCCAGCATTTT
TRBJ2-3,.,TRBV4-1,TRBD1,CASQADRSTDTQYF,TGCGCCAGTCAAGCGGACAGGAGCACAGATACGCAGTATTTT
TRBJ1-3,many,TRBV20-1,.,CSAGGYSGNTIYF,TGCAGTGCTGGAGGGTATTCGGGAAACACCATATATTTT
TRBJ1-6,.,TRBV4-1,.,CASSRRESANSPLHF,TGCGCCAGCAGCCGCAGGGAATCGGCCAATTCACCCCTCCACTTT
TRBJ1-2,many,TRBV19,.,CATGPPHDGYTF,TGTGCCACCGGACCGCCTCACGATGGCTACACCTTC
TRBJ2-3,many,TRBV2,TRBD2,CATLAGYTISTDTQYF,TGTGCCACCTTAGCGGGATACACGATTAGCACAGATACGCAGTATTTT
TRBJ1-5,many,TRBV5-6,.,CASSFSGDSRNQPQHF,TGTGCCAGCAGCTTCTCCGGAGACAGTCGCAATCAGCCCCAGCATTTT
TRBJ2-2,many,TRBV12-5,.,CASGLGEDGELFF,TGTGCTAGTGGTTTAGGGGAAGACGGGGAGCTGTTTTTT
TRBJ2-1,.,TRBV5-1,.,CASSLDGLANNEQFF,TGCGCCAGCAGCTTGGACGGGCTAGCTAACAATGAGCAGTTCTTC
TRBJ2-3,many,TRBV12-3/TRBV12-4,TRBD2,CASTSGGRSTDTQYF,TGTGCCAGCACAAGCGGGGGGCGAAGCACAGATACGCAGTATTTT
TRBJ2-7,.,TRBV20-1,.,CSAIPGWGESSYEQYF,TGCAGTGCTATCCCTGGGTGGGGCGAGAGCTCCTACGAGCAGTACTTC
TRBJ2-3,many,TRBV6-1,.,CASSKGEPDTQYF,TGTGCCAGTTCAAAAGGCGAGCCTGATACGCAGTATTTT
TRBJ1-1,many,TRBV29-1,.,CSFTPPTGLNTEAFF,TGCAGCTTCACCCCCCCCACAGGTTTGAACACTGAAGCTTTCTTT
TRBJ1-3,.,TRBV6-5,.,CASSYSGPTGNTIYF,TGTGCCAGCAGTTACTCGGGGCCTACCGGAAACACCATATATTTT
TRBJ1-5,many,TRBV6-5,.,CASSSQGKPQHF,TGTGCCAGCAGTTCACAGGGAAAGCCCCAGCATTTT
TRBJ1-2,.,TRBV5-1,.,CASSSRETSNYGYTF,TGCGCCAGCAGTAGCCGGGAAACCTCTAACTATGGCTACACCTTC
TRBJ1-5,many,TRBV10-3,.,CAIRAEGNQPQHF,TGTGCCATCAGGGCTGAGGGCAATCAGCCCCAGCATTTT
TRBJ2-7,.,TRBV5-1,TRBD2,CANSLFTGGAREQYF,TGCGCCAACAGCTTGTTTACGGGAGGGGCGCGCGAGCAGTACTTC
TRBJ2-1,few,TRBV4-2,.,CASSQDPGAEGYNEQFF,TGTGCCAGCAGCCAAGACCCAGGAGCGGAAGGATACAATGAGCAGTTCTTC
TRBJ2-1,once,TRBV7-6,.,CVGSPGHPFSEQFF,TGTGTCGGGTCTCCAGGACACCCGTTTAGTGAGCAGTTCTTC
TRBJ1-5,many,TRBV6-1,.,CASSEGKVWNQPQHF,TGTGCCAGCAGTGAAGGAAAGGTTTGGAATCAGCCCCAGCATTTT
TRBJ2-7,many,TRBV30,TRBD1,CAWNRDRLGGEQYF,TGTGCCTGGAATAGGGACAGGCTAGGTGGCGAGCAGTACTTC